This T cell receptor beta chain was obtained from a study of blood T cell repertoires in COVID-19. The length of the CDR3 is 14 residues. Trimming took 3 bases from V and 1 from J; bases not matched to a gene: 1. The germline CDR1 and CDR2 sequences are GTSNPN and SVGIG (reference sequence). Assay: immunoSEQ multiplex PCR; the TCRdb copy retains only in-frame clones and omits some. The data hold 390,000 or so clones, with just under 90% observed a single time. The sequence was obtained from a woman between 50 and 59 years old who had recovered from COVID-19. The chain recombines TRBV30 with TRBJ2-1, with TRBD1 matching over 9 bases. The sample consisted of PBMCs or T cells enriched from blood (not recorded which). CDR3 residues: CAWRGQGSYNEQFF. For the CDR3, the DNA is TGTGCCTGGAGAGGACAGGGGTCCTACAATGAGCAGTTCTTC.